These 30 T cell receptor beta chains share one sample of origin, sequenced in a study of T cell repertoires in ileal Crohn's disease (dated by TCRdb to between 2018 and 2020). The library relied on the immunoSEQ multiplex PCR assay. The source is immuneACCESS, and TCRdb retained only in-frame sequences with V and J called. Part of the clones is not carried over; for the studies checked, unresolved V genes explain less than half of this, and the remainder is unexplained. This sample gives roughly 9,200 clones in total; roughly 85% of them show up just once. The ten largest clones add up to roughly 20% of the sample. According to the study, the label for this sample's time point signals: neoterminal ileum biopsy at postoperative endoscopy, about 6 months after surgery. Sequenced: ileal tissue. The receptors derive from an adult with Crohn's disease.

The chain recombines TRBV6-1 with TRBJ1-5; 7 bases map to TRBD1. CDR3 length: 13 residues. Germline CDR1 and CDR2: MNHNS and SASEGT. J lost 5 bases, V lost 6 bases, and 4 bases had no gene match. The CDR3 region is CASRLQGYQPQHF. As DNA, the CDR3 is TGTGCCAGCAGATTACAGGGGTATCAGCCCCAGCATTTT.

This chain uses TRBV4-3 with TRBJ1-6, with D maybe TRBD1 (5 bases). Germline loops: CDR1 LGHNA, CDR2 YSLEER. The CDR3 sequence is 15 residues long. V lost 4 bases, J lost 6 bases, and 13 bases lay in between. The CDR3 region is CASSRNRDFNSPLHF. The CDR3 DNA sequence: TGCGCCAGCAGCCGCAACCGGGACTTTAATTCACCCCTCCACTTT.

Comment on this clone: At one of its ends the junction is not consistent with the germline gene, which may arise from a read error. The rearrangement links TRBV30 to TRBJ1-2; 8 bases are shared with TRBD1. The germline gives CDR1 GTSNPN, CDR2 SVGIG (reference sequence). This CDR3 spans 17 amino acids. The CDR3 reads CAWSVHLGPGGRYGCTF. The CDR3 region has the DNA TGTGCCTGGAGTGTACATCTGGGGCCAGGGGGCCGGTATGGCTGCACCTTC.

V is TRBV9 and J is TRBJ2-6; tentatively, D is TRBD1 (5 bases). V lost 4 bases, J lost 0 bases, and 11 bases lay in between. CDR1 is SGDLS, CDR2 YYNGEE, per germline. The CDR3 spans 16 residues. CDR3 residues: CASSTGHSSGANVLTF. In DNA form, the CDR3 reads TGTGCCAGCAGCACAGGACATTCCTCTGGGGCCAACGTCCTGACTTTC.

Points on this clone: Different DNA sequences within this sample yield the same CDR3. CDR3 in amino acids: CASSLQGRNIQYF. CDR3 DNA: TGTGCCAGCAGCTTACAGGGGAGGAACATTCAGTACTTC. The chain links TRBV5-8 to TRBJ2-4, with a possible D match to TRBD1 (7 bases). Trimming removed 2 bases from V and 7 bases from J, with 10 bases in between. The CDR3 extends over 13 amino acids. Per the germline V gene, CDR1 is SGHTS and CDR2 is YDEGEE.

In its sample, this clone was seen a few times. The genes are TRBV15 and TRBJ2-7; D possibly corresponds to TRBD2 (6 bases). CDR1 LNHNV and CDR2 YYDKDF come from the germline V gene (reference sequence). V gave up 3 bases and J gave up 3 bases, with 21 bases separating them. The CDR3 loop spans 17 amino acids. In DNA form, the CDR3 reads TGTGCCACCAGCAGTGATTCCACTAGCCGGGAGATCTACGAGCAGTACTTC. Its protein product is CATSSDSTSREIYEQYF.

For the CDR3, the DNA is TGTGCCAGCAGTTTGGCAATGAACACTGAAGCTTTCTTT. It encodes CASSLAMNTEAFF. The chain joins TRBV27 to TRBJ1-1; D is undetermined. The CDR3 is made up of 13 amino acids. Germline CDR1 and CDR2: MNHEY and SMNVEV (reference sequence). V was cut by 3 bases and J by 0 bases, with 5 bases left in between.

The J gene is TRBJ2-3, the V gene TRBV10-1, with TRBD1 matching 11 bases. J was trimmed by 3 bases and V by 4 bases; bases with no gene match: 6. CDR3 length: 16 residues. In germline, CDR1 is WNHNN, CDR2 SYGVQD (reference sequence). CDR3 amino acids: CASSGGQGESTDTQYF. DNA for the CDR3: TGCGCCAGCAGTGGGGGACAGGGGGAATCGACAGATACGCAGTATTTT.

This clone was picked up a small number of times. J is TRBJ1-1 and V is TRBV4-2, with D hard to call. The CDR3 is 13 amino acids. The V end was cut by 4 bases, the J end by 1 base, with 7 bases between. The germline V gene encodes CDR1 LGHNA and CDR2 YNFKEQ. The CDR3 DNA reads TGTGCCAGCAGCCTCCGTTCGAACACTGAAGCTTTCTTT. Its translation is CASSLRSNTEAFF.

The V and J genes are TRBV18 and TRBJ1-2, with a possible D match to TRBD1 (6 bases). The CDR3 runs 14 residues. V lost 4 bases to trimming and J lost 8 bases, with 17 bases between them. Per germline, CDR1 KGHSH and CDR2 LQKENI. The CDR3 DNA is TGTGCCAGCTCACTTACAGGGATGGTCGGGGGCTACACCTTC. Amino acid sequence: CASSLTGMVGGYTF.

This clone appeared once. As DNA, the CDR3 is TGCGCCAGCAGCCCGCAACGGGGCGAGCAGTACTTC. Its translation is CASSPQRGEQYF. J is TRBJ2-7 and V is TRBV10-2, with TRBD2 as a possible D gene (5 bases). Germline V gene data show CDR1 as WSHSY and CDR2 as SAAADI. The CDR3 spans 12 residues. Deletions cut 6 bases from V and 6 bases from J, with 12 bases between.

This clone was counted only a few times. V is TRBV29-1 and J is TRBJ1-1, with D perhaps TRBD1 (6 bases). V lost 7 bases to trimming and J lost 6 bases, with 18 bases between them. The CDR3 covers 13 residues. CDR1 is SQVTM and CDR2 is ANQGSEA in the germline V gene. The CDR3 spells CSGESTGLAEAFF. The CDR3 DNA follows: TGCAGCGGAGAATCGACAGGTCTCGCTGAAGCTTTCTTT.

The chain couples TRBV7-3 to TRBJ2-7, with 12 bases fitting TRBD2. Germline values: CDR1 SGHTA, CDR2 FQGTGA. The CDR3 loop spans 17 amino acids. The V and J ends lost 5 bases and 5 bases, in that order; junction bases with no gene match: 13. Written as DNA, the CDR3 is TGTGCCAGCAGCCTCTTGACTAGCGGGGGTTTCGGGAACGAGCAGTACTTC. Protein: CASSLLTSGGFGNEQYF.

V gene TRBV6-4 combines with J gene TRBJ1-5; possibly TRBD1 for D (5 bases). V shed 6 bases and J shed 6 bases, with 15 bases lying between them. The CDR3 covers 14 residues. Germline V gene data show CDR1 as MRHNA and CDR2 as SNTAGT. This chain's CDR3 is CASRDGSGGQPQHF. The CDR3 DNA reads TGTGCCAGCAGGGATGGCAGCGGGGGTCAGCCCCAGCATTTT.

CDR3 sequence reads: CATSRDSHYEQYF. The CDR3 DNA reads as TGTGCCACCAGCAGAGATTCCCACTACGAGCAGTACTTC. The chain couples TRBV15 to TRBJ2-7; no firm D call. CDR3 size: 13 residues. The V end lost 0 bases, the J end lost 3 bases, and 6 bases lay between the germline ends. The germline gives CDR1 LNHNV, CDR2 YYDKDF (reference sequence). The full variable domain, with the rest looked up from reference TRBV15 and TRBJ2-7, is DAMVIQNPRYQVTQFGKPVTLSCSQTLNHNVMYWYQQKSSQAPKLLFHYYDKDFNNEADTPDNFQSRRPNTSFCFLDIRSPGLGDTAMYLCATSRDSHYEQYFGPGTRLTVT.

This chain uses TRBV7-2 with TRBJ2-7; 11 nucleotides line up with TRBD2. There are 15 residues in the CDR3. In germline, CDR1 is SGHTA, CDR2 FQGNSA. V trimming: 2 bases; J trimming: 4 bases; junction bases outside the gene matches: 4. The CDR3 sequence is CASSLPTSGVYEQYF. The CDR3 DNA is TGTGCCAGCAGCTTACCGACTAGCGGGGTTTACGAGCAGTACTTC. Combining the CDR3 with reference TRBV7-2 and TRBJ2-7 gives the whole variable domain GAGVSQSPSNKVTEKGKDVELRCDPISGHTALYWYRQSLGQGLEFLIYFQGNSAPDKSGLPSDRFSAERTGGSVSTLTIQRTQQEDSAVYLCASSLPTSGVYEQYFGPGTRLTVT.

This chain joins TRBV2 and TRBJ2-7; 10 positions match TRBD2. Germline V gene sequence: CDR1 SNHLY, CDR2 FYNNEI. The junction had 4 bases not matched to a gene; V was cut back by 1 base and J by 4 bases. The CDR3 extends over 15 amino acids. CDR3 sequence: CASSEVAGGLYEQYF. For the CDR3, the DNA is TGTGCCAGCAGTGAAGTAGCGGGGGGACTTTACGAGCAGTACTTC. Filled out from reference TRBV2 and TRBJ2-7, the complete variable domain reads EPEVTQTPSHQVTQMGQEVILRCVPISNHLYFYWYRQILGQKVEFLVSFYNNEISEKSEIFDDQFSVERPDGSNFTLKIRSTKLEDSAMYFCASSEVAGGLYEQYFGPGTRLTVT.

The chain combines TRBV7-3 with TRBJ2-7; 7 positions agree with TRBD2. The CDR3 length is 13 residues. Germline CDR1 is SGHTA and CDR2 is FQGTGA. J was trimmed by 5 bases and V by 7 bases; bases with no gene match: 8. The CDR3 sequence: CASNLRTRDEQYF. The CDR3 DNA is TGTGCCAGCAATCTTAGGACTAGAGACGAGCAGTACTTC.

This clone has just one count. The rearrangement joins TRBV6-1 to TRBJ2-1; TRBD2 is a possible D gene (6 bases). The germline CDR1 and CDR2 sequences are MNHNS and SASEGT. V was shortened by 7 bases and J by 2 bases, with 9 bases between the two germline ends. The CDR3 has 13 amino acids. The CDR3 spells CASKRAPYNEQFF. The CDR3 DNA reads as TGTGCCAGCAAGCGGGCCCCCTACAATGAGCAGTTCTTC.

The chain uses TRBV7-2 and TRBJ2-7; 7 bases map to TRBD1. V gave up 2 bases and J gave up 3 bases; unmatched junction bases: 13. The CDR3 runs 17 residues. CDR1 and CDR2 (germline): SGHTA, FQGNSA. The CDR3 coding sequence is TGTGCCAGCAGCTTAAAGGGGACCGGGGACAGCGTCTACGAGCAGTACTTC. Its translation: CASSLKGTGDSVYEQYF.

J is TRBJ2-3 and V is TRBV7-3; a possible D gene is TRBD2 (5 bases). V was cut by 3 bases and J by 2 bases, with 12 bases left in between. The CDR3 has 15 amino acids. Per germline, CDR1 SGHTA and CDR2 FQGTGA. The CDR3 protein is CASSFGGRSTDTQYF. Here the CDR3 DNA reads TGTGCCAGCAGCTTTGGAGGCCGTTCCACAGATACGCAGTATTTT.

J is TRBJ1-6 and V is TRBV15; 11 bases line up with TRBD1. Germline V gene lookup returns CDR1 LNHNV and CDR2 YYDKDF (reference sequence). V trimming: 0 bases; J trimming: 9 bases; junction bases outside the gene matches: 4. The CDR3 runs 16 residues. In DNA form, the CDR3 reads TGTGCCACCAGCAGAGATCCCGGGACAGGGGGTTCACCCCTCCACTTT. Residues: CATSRDPGTGGSPLHF.

The rearrangement links TRBV5-1 to TRBJ2-3; 9 bases are a match to TRBD2. This CDR3 is built from 17 residues. Germline loops: CDR1 SGHRS, CDR2 YFSETQ. The junction had 9 bases not matched to a gene; V was cut back by 2 bases and J by 2 bases. CDR3 amino acids: CASSFSLAGENTDTQYF. DNA of the CDR3: TGCGCCAGCAGCTTCTCACTAGCGGGCGAGAACACAGATACGCAGTATTTT.

This rearrangement joins TRBV6-5 to TRBJ1-2; 7 nucleotides agree with TRBD1. This CDR3 has 13 residues. CDR1 and CDR2 from the germline V gene are MNHEY and SVGAGI. Losses at the gene ends were 0 bases for V and 7 bases for J; bases not matched to a gene: 2. Written as DNA, the CDR3 is TGTGCCAGCAGTTACTCGACAGGGTTTGGCTACACCTTC. It specifies CASSYSTGFGYTF.

The V call is TRBV19, the J call TRBJ2-4; 15 bases map to TRBD2. The trim removed 5 bases at V and 7 bases at J, leaving 9 bases unmatched. CDR1 and CDR2 from the germline V gene are LNHDA and SQIVND (reference sequence). The CDR3 runs 17 residues. The CDR3 loop reads CASSPRTSGGAGNIQYF. CDR3 DNA: TGTGCCAGTAGTCCCAGGACTAGCGGGGGGGCAGGGAACATTCAGTACTTC.

This clone occurred a few times. CDR3 region: CASSPGQAGGQYF. CDR3 nucleotide sequence: TGCGCCAGCAGCCCGGGACAGGCGGGAGGGCAGTACTTC. This sequence joins TRBV5-1 and TRBJ2-5; the D gene is possibly TRBD2 (9 bases). Germline V CDR1 and CDR2: SGHRS, YFSETQ. V was clipped by 4 bases and J by 11 bases, with 18 bases between them. This CDR3 has 13 amino acids.

V usage is TRBV15 and J usage is TRBJ1-2; possibly TRBD1 for D (5 bases). Trimming removed 5 bases at V and 8 bases at J, with 15 bases between. Germline V gene data show CDR1 as LNHNV and CDR2 as YYDKDF (reference sequence). The CDR3 has 13 amino acids. CDR3 in amino acids: CATSVVGHGGYTF. The CDR3 bases are TGTGCCACCAGCGTCGTCGGACATGGGGGCTACACCTTC.

This clone was found a few times. This chain uses TRBV5-6 with TRBJ2-2; 9 bases are a match to TRBD2. Germline assignment: CDR1 SGHDT and CDR2 YYEEEE. V was clipped by 3 bases and J by 3 bases; unmatched bases: 12. The CDR3 covers 18 residues. The CDR3 loop reads CASSSRASGEGDTGELFF. CDR3 DNA sequence: TGTGCCAGCAGCTCTAGAGCTAGCGGGGAGGGTGACACCGGGGAGCTGTTTTTT.

V usage is TRBV19 and J usage is TRBJ1-5; D is perhaps TRBD1 (5 bases). This CDR3 is 14 amino acids long. CDR1 is LNHDA and CDR2 is SQIVND in the germline V gene (reference sequence). Deletions cut 3 bases from V and 6 bases from J, with 12 bases between. CDR3 residues: CASSIVREVQPQHF. The CDR3 coding sequence is TGTGCCAGTAGTATTGTCAGGGAGGTTCAGCCCCAGCATTTT.

The rearrangement joins TRBV6-4 to TRBJ1-1; TRBD1 is a possible D gene (5 bases). The CDR3 loop spans 16 amino acids. From germline, CDR1 is MRHNA and CDR2 SNTAGT. The V and J ends lost 6 bases and 0 bases respectively, with 17 bases between them. The CDR3 DNA reads as TGTGCCAGCAGAGACCCCCCCGCGGACATGAACACTGAAGCTTTCTTT. This sequence encodes CASRDPPADMNTEAFF.